What follows are 11 T cell receptor beta chains derived from one specimen sequenced in a study of OX40 agonist ivuxolimab in advanced cancers. Data came from immunoSEQ multiplex PCR; TCRdb stores just in-frame clones and leaves some out. The sample has approximately 55,000 clones; around 87% are singletons. The source material was CD4+ or CD8+ T cells sorted from blood, sampled in a trial of the OX40 agonist ivuxolimab. These receptor sequences come from an adult with an advanced solid tumor such as melanoma, head and neck, liver or kidney cancer.

The CDR3 protein is CASRSSGSSFYNEQFF. In DNA, the CDR3 is TGCGCCAGCAGGAGTAGCGGGAGCAGTTTCTACAATGAGCAGTTCTTC. The V and J genes are TRBV10-2 and TRBJ2-1, with 9 bases that match TRBD2. The germline V gene encodes CDR1 WSHSY and CDR2 SAAADI. With V trimmed by 6 bases and J by 3 bases, 9 bases remained unmatched. CDR3 length: 16 amino acids.

The V and J genes are TRBV4-1 and TRBJ1-4; 8 bases fit TRBD1. Trimming cost V 5 bases and J 2 bases; bases outside gene matches: 4. CDR1 is MGHRA, CDR2 YSYEKL, per germline. The CDR3 extends over 15 amino acids. CDR3 DNA sequence: TGCGCCAGCAGCAATTACAGGGGGACTAATGAAAAACTGTTTTTT. Translation gives CASSNYRGTNEKLFF.

The rearrangement joins TRBV18 to TRBJ1-1, with TRBD1 as a possible D gene (6 bases). The CDR3 is 15 residues long. Trimming shortened V by 4 bases and J by 3 bases, and 15 bases separated the two germline ends. Germline V CDR1 and CDR2: KGHSH, LQKENI. The CDR3 DNA reads as TGTGCCAGCTCACAATCAGGGGTAAAGGACACTGAAGCTTTCTTT. Translating gives CASSQSGVKDTEAFF.

The J gene is TRBJ2-1, the V gene TRBV7-3, with TRBD1 matching over 7 bases. Per the germline V gene, CDR1 is SGHTA and CDR2 is FQGTGA. The trim removed 5 bases at V and 0 bases at J, leaving 4 bases unmatched. The CDR3 length is 15 residues. The CDR3 region has the DNA TGTGCCAGCAGCGACAGGGAGAGCTCCTACAATGAGCAGTTCTTC. Translation gives CASSDRESSYNEQFF.

V usage is TRBV15 and J usage is TRBJ2-5; D call uncertain. The CDR3 runs 14 residues. V gave up 5 bases and J gave up 1 base, with 11 bases separating them. The germline gives CDR1 LNHNV, CDR2 YYDKDF (reference sequence). CDR3 loop: CATSDYAVQETQYF. The CDR3 nucleotides are TGTGCCACCAGCGATTATGCGGTCCAAGAGACCCAGTACTTC.

In the case of this clone: Relative to the germline gene, one junction end is altered; a read error may explain this. V gene TRBV14 combines with J gene TRBJ2-2, with 13 nucleotides matching TRBD2. This CDR3 region has 16 residues. CDR1 is SGHDN and CDR2 is FVKESK in the germline V gene. The CDR3 sequence is CASSQGLAGATGELFF. In nucleotides, the CDR3 is TGTGCCAGCAGTCAAGGACTAGCGGGAGCCACCGGGGAGCTGTTTTTT.

In regard to this clone: At one end, the junction sequence differs from germline, possibly due to a read error. J is TRBJ2-5 and V is TRBV7-7; a weak D match, TRBD2 (5 bases). The DNA end favors TRBJ2-7, so the J call may be wrong. CDR3 length: 13 residues. Germline CDR1 reads SSHAT; CDR2 reads FNYEAQ (reference sequence). The CDR3 DNA reads as TGTGCTAGCAGCTTAGCGCAAGGATACGAGCAGTACTTC. It encodes CASSLAQGYEQYF.

This rearrangement joins TRBV28 to TRBJ2-7; D is ambiguous. Germline assignment: CDR1 MDHEN and CDR2 SYDVKM. The CDR3 is made up of 11 amino acids. Trimming took off 5 bases at V and 3 bases at J, with 5 bases between the two ends. CDR3 sequence: CASSVFYEQYF. CDR3 bases: TGTGCCAGCAGTGTTTTCTACGAGCAGTACTTC.

The chain carries TRBV13 and TRBJ2-7; no reliable D call. V was clipped by 5 bases and J by 4 bases, with 12 bases between them. Germline V lookup: CDR1 PRHDT, CDR2 FYEKMQ (reference sequence). The CDR3 is 13 residues long. CDR3 nucleotide sequence: TGTGCCAGCAGCCTCGCGCCCCTATACGAGCAGTACTTC. Translated, it gives CASSLAPLYEQYF.

The chain combines TRBV2 with TRBJ2-2; 9 nucleotides align to TRBD2. J gave up 6 bases and V 4 bases, and 3 bases lay outside the gene matches. The CDR3 extends over 14 amino acids. Germline V lookup: CDR1 SNHLY, CDR2 FYNNEI. This CDR3 is CASSVAGAAGELFF. CDR3 coding DNA: TGTGCCAGCAGTGTAGCGGGAGCGGCCGGGGAGCTGTTTTTT.

This clone was observed once. This chain connects TRBV25-1 to TRBJ1-1; 7 bases map to TRBD1. V shed 2 bases, J shed 4 bases, and the junction held 4 bases outside the gene matches. Germline V gene sequence: CDR1 MGHDK, CDR2 SYGVNS. CDR3 length: 14 residues. The CDR3 coding sequence is TGTGCCAGCAGTGAACTCCGGGACAGCACTGAAGCTTTCTTT. Encoded protein: CASSELRDSTEAFF. The full variable domain, its missing parts supplied by reference TRBV25-1 and TRBJ1-1, is EADIYQTPRYLVIGTGKKITLECSQTMGHDKMYWYQQDPGMELHLIHYSYGVNSTEKGDLSSESTVSRIRTEHFPLTLESARPSHTSQYLCASSELRDSTEAFFGQGTRLTVV.